Following are 29 T cell receptor beta chains from one sample sequenced in a study of T cell changes during pregnancy in multiple sclerosis. The table came from immunoSEQ multiplex PCR; TCRdb's copy has only in-frame clones and leaves some out. The table has 77,000 or so clones, roughly 95% seen once. This sample comprised peripheral blood, obtained in the second trimester of pregnancy. These TCRs come from a female donor in good health, enrolled as a control in a pregnancy study.

The rearrangement joins TRBV5-1 to TRBJ1-2, with D tentatively TRBD1 (5 bases). V lost 5 bases to trimming and J lost 0 bases, with 11 bases between them. This CDR3 comprises 14 residues. The germline V gene encodes CDR1 SGHRS and CDR2 YFSETQ. This chain's CDR3 is CASRQDDTNYGYTF. CDR3 nucleotides: TGCGCCAGCAGACAGGACGACACTAACTATGGCTACACCTTC.

This chain connects TRBV7-2 to TRBJ1-4; the D is unclear. Germline loops: CDR1 SGHTA, CDR2 FQGNSA. The V end was cut by 4 bases, the J end by 5 bases, with 14 bases between. The CDR3 runs 15 residues. The CDR3 bases are TGTGCCAGCAGCTCCGGGATACGGAACAATGAAAAACTGTTTTTT. Amino acid sequence: CASSSGIRNNEKLFF.

This chain links TRBV30 with TRBJ1-1, with TRBD1 as a possible D gene (6 bases). Trimming removed 3 bases at V and 10 bases at J, with 18 bases between. This CDR3 spans 13 amino acids. Germline CDR1 is GTSNPN and CDR2 is SVGIG (reference sequence). The chain's CDR3 is CAWRFGTSGGAFF. In nucleotides, the CDR3 is TGTGCCTGGAGGTTCGGGACATCAGGAGGAGCTTTCTTT.

V and J are TRBV6-6 and TRBJ2-4; TRBD2 might be the D (6 bases). This CDR3 has 15 amino acids. The germline V gene encodes CDR1 MNHNY and CDR2 SVGAGI (reference sequence). Trimming pared 6 bases from V and 0 bases from J, leaving 12 bases between. The chain's CDR3 is CASSRGTVAKNIQYF. In DNA, the CDR3 is TGTGCCAGCAGCCGTGGGACTGTAGCCAAAAACATTCAGTACTTC.

This rearrangement joins TRBV11-3 to TRBJ2-1; maybe TRBD1 (5 bases). Trimming removed 5 bases at V and 0 bases at J, with 11 bases between. CDR1 is SGHNT and CDR2 is YENEEA in the germline V gene. This CDR3 spans 15 amino acids. The CDR3, as DNA: TGTGCCAGCAGCCCCCGACAGAACTCCTACAATGAGCAGTTCTTC. Its translation is CASSPRQNSYNEQFF.

This chain links TRBV10-2 with TRBJ2-4, with D tentatively TRBD2 (6 bases). The germline V gene has CDR1 WSHSY and CDR2 SAAADI. Trimming shortened V by 5 bases and J by 2 bases, and 13 bases separated the two germline ends. The CDR3 is made up of 15 amino acids. CDR3: CASSWEDGPKNIQYF. Written as DNA, the CDR3 is TGCGCCAGCAGTTGGGAGGACGGGCCCAAAAACATTCAGTACTTC.

This chain links TRBV7-3 with TRBJ1-1; D is uncertain. CDR3 length: 13 residues. V gave up 5 bases and J gave up 3 bases, with 10 bases separating them. CDR1 SGHTA and CDR2 FQGTGA come from the germline V gene. The DNA of the CDR3 is TGTGCCAGCAGCGTCGACGGGGACACTGAAGCTTTCTTT. Protein product: CASSVDGDTEAFF.

The rearrangement joins TRBV9 to TRBJ2-7; 8 nucleotides agree with TRBD2. The germline CDR1 and CDR2 sequences are SGDLS and YYNGEE. The CDR3 runs to 15 residues. The ends lost 0 bases at V and 2 bases at J; junction bases unmatched: 4. As DNA, the CDR3 is TGTGCCAGCAGCGTAGACGGGGGGGCGACCTACGAGCAGTACTTC. Encoded protein: CASSVDGGATYEQYF.

The chain couples TRBV7-9 to TRBJ1-2; D perhaps matches TRBD1 (6 bases). The length of the CDR3 is 12 residues. Germline V gene sequence: CDR1 SEHNR, CDR2 FQNEAQ (reference sequence). The germline V and J ends were trimmed by 5 bases and 5 bases, with 9 bases remaining between them. This CDR3 is CASSPQGYGYTF. In nucleotides, the CDR3 is TGTGCCAGCAGCCCCCAGGGGTATGGCTACACCTTC. The entire variable domain, with the rest obtained from reference TRBV7-9 and TRBJ1-2, is as follows: DTGVSQNPRHKITKRGQNVTFRCDPISEHNRLYWYRQTLGQGPEFLTYFQNEAQLEKSRLLSDRFSAERPKGSFSTLEIQRTEQGDSAMYLCASSPQGYGYTFGSGTRLTVV.

The V and J genes are TRBV13 and TRBJ2-7, with no clear D. Germline CDR1 and CDR2: PRHDT and FYEKMQ (reference sequence). The CDR3 is made up of 12 amino acids. The germline V and J ends were trimmed by 4 bases and 6 bases, with 10 bases remaining between them. CDR3 sequence (DNA): TGTGCCAGCAGCTCTTCCACGAGCGAGCAGTACTTC. Translating gives CASSSSTSEQYF.

This sequence joins TRBV29-1 and TRBJ1-2; D gene unclear. V gave up 0 bases and J gave up 8 bases, with 16 bases separating them. The CDR3 is 14 residues long. Germline lookup yields CDR1 SQVTM and CDR2 ANQGSEA. The CDR3 DNA reads as TGCAGCGTTGAAGATCTTCTCCAGTATCGCGGCTACACCTTC. Amino acids: CSVEDLLQYRGYTF.

The V call is TRBV4-3, the J call TRBJ1-6; D perhaps matches TRBD1 (6 bases). This CDR3 comprises 16 residues. Trimming took off 4 bases at V and 7 bases at J, with 17 bases between the two ends. Germline values: CDR1 LGHNA, CDR2 YSLEER. The CDR3 sequence is CASSRSAGTPNSPLHF. Here the CDR3 DNA reads TGCGCCAGCAGCCGTTCGGCCGGGACACCGAATTCACCCCTCCACTTT.

The J gene is TRBJ1-4, the V gene TRBV13; 7 bases are shared with TRBD1. Trimming took 5 bases from V and 0 from J; bases not matched to a gene: 6. The CDR3 loop spans 16 amino acids. Germline V lookup: CDR1 PRHDT, CDR2 FYEKMQ (reference sequence). The DNA of the CDR3 is TGTGCCAGCAGCCGCGGGACAGTCACAACTAATGAAAAACTGTTTTTT. Protein product: CASSRGTVTTNEKLFF.

The gene calls are TRBV7-9 and TRBJ2-2; 7 nucleotides align to TRBD1. CDR1 is SEHNR and CDR2 is FQNEAQ in the germline V gene (reference sequence). Unmatched junction bases numbered 10, after V lost 3 bases and J lost 3 bases. The CDR3 is 17 residues long. The CDR3 region has the DNA TGTGCCAGCAGCTTCCTTGGACAGGTCGGGGACACCGGGGAGCTGTTTTTT. Protein product: CASSFLGQVGDTGELFF.

CDR3 nucleotides: TGTGCCTGGAGTACGGACAGGGTTGGTGAGCAGTTCTTC. It specifies CAWSTDRVGEQFF. V usage is TRBV30 and J usage is TRBJ2-1; 8 positions match TRBD1. In germline, CDR1 is GTSNPN, CDR2 SVGIG (reference sequence). There are 13 residues in the CDR3. Losses at the gene ends were 2 bases for V and 9 bases for J; bases not matched to a gene: 6.

V and J are TRBV6-5 and TRBJ1-4, with 7 bases aligning to TRBD1. The CDR3 runs to 14 residues. The germline V gene encodes CDR1 MNHEY and CDR2 SVGAGI. J lost 2 bases, V lost 4 bases, and 1 base had no gene match. The CDR3: CASSLQGTNEKLFF. CDR3 nucleotides: TGTGCCAGCAGTTTACAGGGGACTAATGAAAAACTGTTTTTT.

The rearrangement uses TRBV11-2 and TRBJ2-7, with TRBD1 identical over 7 bases. The CDR3 has 14 amino acids. After removal of 5 bases from V and 3 bases from J, the junction contained 7 bases not matched to a gene. Germline CDR1 SGHAT, CDR2 FQNNGV. In nucleotides, the CDR3 is TGTGCCAGCAGCCTTTGGGACAGTGACTACGAGCAGTACTTC. Translated, it gives CASSLWDSDYEQYF.

The V and J genes are TRBV15 and TRBJ1-5, with unresolved D. The length of the CDR3 is 15 residues. The germline V gene encodes CDR1 LNHNV and CDR2 YYDKDF (reference sequence). With 1 base removed from V and 1 base from J, the gap between germline ends came to 8 bases. CDR3 protein: CATSRGAGSNQPQHF. In nucleotides, the CDR3 is TGTGCCACCAGCAGAGGGGCAGGCAGCAATCAGCCCCAGCATTTT.

This chain connects TRBV30 to TRBJ1-3; D gene ambiguous. The CDR3 loop spans 13 amino acids. Trimming left V 1 base short and J 2 bases short, with 6 bases between. Per the germline V gene, CDR1 is GTSNPN and CDR2 is SVGIG (reference sequence). In DNA, the CDR3 is TGTGCCTGGAGTGGAGGTACTGGAAACACCATATATTTT. Translated, it gives CAWSGGTGNTIYF.

This clone came up once. J is TRBJ1-1 and V is TRBV6-5; 11 bases map to TRBD1. J gave up 5 bases and V 5 bases, and 4 bases lay outside the gene matches. This CDR3 is 14 amino acids long. Germline CDR1 reads MNHEY; CDR2 reads SVGAGI. The CDR3 DNA reads as TGTGCCAGCAGTGAGGGACAGGGGGGTACTGAAGCTTTCTTT. This sequence encodes CASSEGQGGTEAFF.

V usage is TRBV5-5 and J usage is TRBJ2-5, with a possible D match to TRBD2 (5 bases). The CDR3 extends over 13 amino acids. CDR1 and CDR2 from the germline V gene are SGHKS and YYEKEE (reference sequence). V lost 1 base and J 7 bases, leaving 11 bases between the germline ends. Written as DNA, the CDR3 is TGTGCCAGCAGCTTGAACGGGGTTCCGACCCAGTACTTC. Protein: CASSLNGVPTQYF.

CDR3 residues: CASSARSGDRGNEQFF. The DNA of the CDR3 is TGTGCCAGCAGCGCTCGATCCGGGGACAGGGGCAATGAGCAGTTCTTC. The chain couples TRBV7-9 to TRBJ2-1; 10 nucleotides agree with TRBD1. Germline loops: CDR1 SEHNR, CDR2 FQNEAQ (reference sequence). The CDR3 loop spans 16 amino acids. V shed 5 bases and J 6 bases; nucleotides not matched to a gene: 10.

The gene calls are TRBV7-2 and TRBJ1-6, with 7 bases lining up with TRBD1. CDR1 and CDR2 (germline): SGHTA, FQGNSA. After removal of 4 bases from V and 4 bases from J, the junction contained 7 bases not matched to a gene. This CDR3 spans 16 amino acids. CDR3 sequence: CASSSTGVPYNSPLHF. The CDR3 DNA reads TGTGCCAGCAGCTCCACAGGGGTTCCATATAATTCACCCCTCCACTTT.

The chain combines TRBV6-1 with TRBJ1-1; TRBD1 agrees at 8 bases. Losses at the gene ends were 1 base for V and 1 base for J; bases not matched to a gene: 8. The CDR3 consists of 17 residues. Looked up from germline, CDR1 is MNHNS and CDR2 is SASEGT. This CDR3 is CASSEEGRGQENTEAFF. The CDR3 region has the DNA TGTGCCAGCAGTGAAGAGGGCAGGGGGCAAGAGAACACTGAAGCTTTCTTT.

CDR3 DNA sequence: TGTGCCAGCAGCGTAGAGCCAGGGTATGGCTACACCTTC. Translated: CASSVEPGYGYTF. The V and J genes are TRBV9 and TRBJ1-2; D is possibly TRBD1 (5 bases). The CDR3 totals 13 residues. Germline lookup yields CDR1 SGDLS and CDR2 YYNGEE. V gave up 0 bases and J gave up 5 bases, with 8 bases separating them.

CDR3 sequence: CASSEGAGAYEQYF. As DNA, the CDR3 is TGTGCCAGCAGCGAAGGGGCAGGGGCCTACGAGCAGTACTTC. The rearrangement joins TRBV11-2 to TRBJ2-7; possibly TRBD1 for D (6 bases). From germline, CDR1 is SGHAT and CDR2 FQNNGV. V lost 5 bases, J lost 2 bases, and 13 bases lay in between. The CDR3 extends over 14 amino acids.

This clone showed up just once. This chain joins TRBV7-6 and TRBJ2-5; D might be TRBD2 (5 bases). The CDR3 runs 15 residues. Trimming cost V 4 bases and J 2 bases, with 14 bases left between them. CDR1 is SGHVS, CDR2 FNYEAQ, per germline. The CDR3 is CASSSTHRRQETQYF. The CDR3 DNA reads as TGTGCCAGCAGCTCGACTCATCGGAGGCAAGAGACCCAGTACTTC.

J is TRBJ1-5 and V is TRBV30; a possible D gene is TRBD1 (5 bases). Germline lookup yields CDR1 GTSNPN and CDR2 SVGIG (reference sequence). The CDR3 is 13 amino acids. Trimming left V 6 bases short and J 0 bases short, with 9 bases between. The DNA for the CDR3 is TGTGCCTGTTCGGGGGGTAGCAATCAGCCCCAGCATTTT. It translates to CACSGGSNQPQHF.

The chain joins TRBV4-2 to TRBJ2-4; perhaps TRBD1 as D (6 bases). Germline V gene sequence: CDR1 LGHNA, CDR2 YNFKEQ. Trimming took off 2 bases at V and 0 bases at J, with 11 bases between the two ends. The CDR3 has 16 amino acids. CDR3 sequence: CASSQSGTRAKNIQYF. As DNA, the CDR3 is TGTGCCAGCAGCCAATCTGGGACAAGAGCCAAAAACATTCAGTACTTC.